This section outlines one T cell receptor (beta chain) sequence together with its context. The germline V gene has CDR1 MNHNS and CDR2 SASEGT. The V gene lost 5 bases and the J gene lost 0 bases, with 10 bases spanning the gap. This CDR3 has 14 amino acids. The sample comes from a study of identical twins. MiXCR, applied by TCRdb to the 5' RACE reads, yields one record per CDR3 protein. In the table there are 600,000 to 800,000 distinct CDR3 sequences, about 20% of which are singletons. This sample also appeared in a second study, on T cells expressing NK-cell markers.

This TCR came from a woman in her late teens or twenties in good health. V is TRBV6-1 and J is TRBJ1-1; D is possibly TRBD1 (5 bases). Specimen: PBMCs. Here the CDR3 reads CASSRRQMNTEAFF. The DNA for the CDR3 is TGTGCCAGCAGTCGCCGACAGATGAACACTGAAGCTTTCTTT.